The T cell receptor beta chain under discussion was sequenced for a study of cytotoxic CD8 clonotypes in ibrutinib-treated CLL. As for the study in general: Response sampling occurred after a median roughly 11 months of treatment (range 6 to 36).

The germline V gene encodes CDR1 SGHTA and CDR2 FQGTGA. V lost 2 bases, J lost 8 bases, and 5 bases stayed unmatched. There are 15 residues in the CDR3. Study-level findings and limits: The study found baseline clonality above age-matched healthy donors, tracking circulating CD8+ T-cell counts.

This clone appeared a few times. What it binds is unknown. Data came from immunoSEQ multiplex PCR; TCRdb stores just in-frame clones and leaves some out. Of some 140,000 clones in the sample, about 79% were seen once. This TCR came from a human donor with chronic lymphocytic leukemia. J is TRBJ2-1 and V is TRBV7-3; 11 positions agree with TRBD2. The specimen comprised PBMCs, sampled after 12 months of ibrutinib treatment. CDR3: CASSLVSGRADEQFF. For the CDR3, the DNA is TGTGCCAGCAGCTTAGTTAGCGGGAGGGCCGATGAGCAGTTCTTC.